Listed below are T cell receptor beta chains from one sample, sequenced in a study of T cell repertoires in cytomegalovirus infection. No cognate antigen is known for these TCRs. TCRdb analysed the reads with MiXCR anew, one entry per CDR3 protein. The sample has about 920,000 distinct CDR3 sequences, roughly 31% seen once. Material: cultured CD8+ T cells from PBMCs, obtained from culture after CMV antigen stimulation. The receptors shown here come from a human donor in good health (CMV status not recorded). Some clones in this sample may be carry-over from other donors' samples. Both conserved end residues are part of each CDR3. D genes are given only for firm matches. Some rows have no size entry. The others give once, few or many, or a class for an expanded clone.

j_call clone_size d_call v_call cdr3_length cdr3_aa
TRBJ2-3 - TRBD2 TRBV10-3 16 CAISDVAGGTTDTQYF
TRBJ2-1 - - TRBV6-2/TRBV6-3 14 CASSQGWTVNEQFF
TRBJ2-3 - TRBD1 TRBV9 15 CASSGGQGVKDTQYF
TRBJ2-1 few - TRBV5-6 14 CASSGGTVYNEQFF
TRBJ1-2 - TRBD1 TRBV5-8 17 CASSFGQALFQRYGYTF
TRBJ2-5 - - TRBV19 13 CASSIGVKETQYF
TRBJ2-5 many - TRBV5-1 12 CASSLSLETQYF
TRBJ2-7 few - TRBV5-6 13 CASSLGTASEQYF
TRBJ2-1 - - TRBV27 13 CASSEETRDEQFF
TRBJ1-6 - TRBD1 TRBV27 13 CASTGTENSPLHF
TRBJ1-3 many TRBD1 TRBV7-6 18 CASSLFYPQTGAGNTIYF
TRBJ2-3 - TRBD1 TRBV6-2/TRBV6-3 16 CASSTRQGSSTDTQYF
TRBJ1-5 few TRBD1 TRBV27 16 CASSPSGQGWNQPQHF
TRBJ2-1 - - TRBV7-4 16 CASSLVGGSRGNEQFF
TRBJ2-5 - - TRBV9 15 CASSVEWDFQETQYF
TRBJ2-7 few - TRBV6-5 13 CASSVRGFGEQYF
TRBJ1-2 - - TRBV7-6 13 CPSSLGTNYGYTF
TRBJ1-5 few - TRBV19 15 CASSIHGEWNQPQHF